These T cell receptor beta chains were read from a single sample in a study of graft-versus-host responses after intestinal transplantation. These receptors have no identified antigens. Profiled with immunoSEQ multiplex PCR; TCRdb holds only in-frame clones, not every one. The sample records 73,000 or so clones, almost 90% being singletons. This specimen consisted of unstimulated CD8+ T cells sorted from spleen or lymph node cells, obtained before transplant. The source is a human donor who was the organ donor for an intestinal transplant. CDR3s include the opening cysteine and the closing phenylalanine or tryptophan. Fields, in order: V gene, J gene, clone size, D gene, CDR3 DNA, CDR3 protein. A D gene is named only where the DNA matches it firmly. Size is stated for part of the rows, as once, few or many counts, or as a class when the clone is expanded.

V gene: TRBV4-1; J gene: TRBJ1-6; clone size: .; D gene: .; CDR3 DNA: TGCGCCAGCAGCCAAGATAGATTGGCCCGGGGGTCACCCCTCCACTTT; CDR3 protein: CASSQDRLARGSPLHF
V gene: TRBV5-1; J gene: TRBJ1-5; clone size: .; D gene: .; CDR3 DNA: TGCGCCAGCAGCGCGGGCGGGGAGCAGCCCCAGCATTTT; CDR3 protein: CASSAGGEQPQHF
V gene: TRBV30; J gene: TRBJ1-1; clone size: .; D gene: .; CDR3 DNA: TGTGCCTGGAGTGTCGGAGCAGGGAAGAACACTGAAGCTTTCTTT; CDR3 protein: CAWSVGAGKNTEAFF
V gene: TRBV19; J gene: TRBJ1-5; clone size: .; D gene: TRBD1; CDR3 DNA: TGTGCCAGTAGTATTTACAGGGGGTACAATCAGCCCCAGCATTTT; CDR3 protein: CASSIYRGYNQPQHF
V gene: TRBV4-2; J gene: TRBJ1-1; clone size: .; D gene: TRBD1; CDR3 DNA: TGTGCCAGCAGCCAAGAGCGGGACAGGGGGCTGTATACTGAAGCTTTCTTT; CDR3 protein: CASSQERDRGLYTEAFF
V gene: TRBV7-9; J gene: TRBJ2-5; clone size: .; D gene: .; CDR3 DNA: TGTGCCAGCAGCTTACCTCGCGGGACCGCCAAAGAGACCCAGTACTTC; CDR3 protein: CASSLPRGTAKETQYF
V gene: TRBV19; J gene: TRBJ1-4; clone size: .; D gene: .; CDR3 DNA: TGTGCCAGTAGTTCCAGGGTGACTAATGAAAAACTGTTTTTT; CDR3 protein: CASSSRVTNEKLFF
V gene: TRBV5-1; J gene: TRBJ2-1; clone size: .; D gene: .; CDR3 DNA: TGCGCCAGCAGCCCGCTGGACAGCTACAATGAGCAGTTCTTC; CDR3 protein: CASSPLDSYNEQFF
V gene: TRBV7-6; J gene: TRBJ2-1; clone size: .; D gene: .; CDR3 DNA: TGTGCCAGCAGCTTAGATAGCTGGTCAGTGGGGCCAGGGGAGCAGTTCTTC; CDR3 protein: CASSLDSWSVGPGEQFF
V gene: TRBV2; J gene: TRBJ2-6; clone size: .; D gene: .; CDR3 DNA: TGTGCCAGCAGTGAACCCCAGGACTACTCTGGGGCCAACGTCCTGACTTTC; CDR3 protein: CASSEPQDYSGANVLTF
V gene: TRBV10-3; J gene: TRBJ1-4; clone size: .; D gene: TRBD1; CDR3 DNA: TGTGCCATCAGTGAGTCAGTAGGGACAGGGACTGAAAAACTGTTTTTT; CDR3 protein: CAISESVGTGTEKLFF
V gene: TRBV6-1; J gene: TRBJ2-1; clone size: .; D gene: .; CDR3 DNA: TGTGCCAGCGACCCCGGGGCGGGGCTCTACAATGAGCAGTTCTTC; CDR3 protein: CASDPGAGLYNEQFF
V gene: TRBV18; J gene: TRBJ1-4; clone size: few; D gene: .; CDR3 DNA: TGTGCCAGCTCCCGGAGACGGCTGAATGAAAAACTGTTTTTT; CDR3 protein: CASSRRRLNEKLFF
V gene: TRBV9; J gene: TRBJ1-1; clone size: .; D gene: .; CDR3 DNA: TGTGCCAGCAGCCCCTCGGACAGTGGAGGCACTGAAGCTTTCTTT; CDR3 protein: CASSPSDSGGTEAFF
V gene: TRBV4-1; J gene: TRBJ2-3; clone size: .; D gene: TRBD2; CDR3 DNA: TGCGCCAGCTTGCGGGGGGGCGGTTCTGGAGATACGCAGTATTTT; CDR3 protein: CASLRGGGSGDTQYF
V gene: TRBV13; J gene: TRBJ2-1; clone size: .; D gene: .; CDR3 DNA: TGTGCCAGCAGCTTACTTAGCTCCTACAATGAGCAGTTCTTC; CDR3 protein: CASSLLSSYNEQFF
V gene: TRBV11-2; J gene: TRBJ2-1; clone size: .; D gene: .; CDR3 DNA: TGTGCCAGCAGCCGGGCAGGGTTAAGCTCCTACAATGAGCAGTTCTTC; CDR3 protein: CASSRAGLSSYNEQFF
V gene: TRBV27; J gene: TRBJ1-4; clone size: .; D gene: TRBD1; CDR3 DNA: TGTGCCAGCAGTCCCAAGTACAGGGGTACTAATGAAAAACTGTTTTTT; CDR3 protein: CASSPKYRGTNEKLFF
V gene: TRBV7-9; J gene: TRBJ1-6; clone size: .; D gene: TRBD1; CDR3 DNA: TGTGCCAGCAGCGTACAGCCGGGACAGGGGGCCCCAGGGTCACCCCTCCACTTT; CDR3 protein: CASSVQPGQGAPGSPLHF
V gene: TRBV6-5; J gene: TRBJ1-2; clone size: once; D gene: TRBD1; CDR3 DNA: TGTGCCAGCAGGAAGCAGGGGGCTAATGGCTACACCTTC; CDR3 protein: CASRKQGANGYTF
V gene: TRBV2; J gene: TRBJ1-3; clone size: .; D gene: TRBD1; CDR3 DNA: TGTGCCAGCAGTGAATGGGACAGCTCTGGAAACACCATATATTTT; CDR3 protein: CASSEWDSSGNTIYF
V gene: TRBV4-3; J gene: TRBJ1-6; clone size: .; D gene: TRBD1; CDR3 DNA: TGCGCCAGCAGCCAATACAGGGGTGCCCGAGGTTCACCCCTCCACTTT; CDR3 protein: CASSQYRGARGSPLHF
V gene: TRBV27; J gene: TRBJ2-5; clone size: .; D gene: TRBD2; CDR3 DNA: TGTGCCAGCAGTTATGACGCTAGCGGGAGCCTCCACGGGACCCAGTACTTC; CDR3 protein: CASSYDASGSLHGTQYF
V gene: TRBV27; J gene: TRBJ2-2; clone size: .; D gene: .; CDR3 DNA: TGTGCCAGCAGTTACAGAGGCACACTGAGGGTAACCGGGGAGCTGTTTTTT; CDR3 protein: CASSYRGTLRVTGELFF
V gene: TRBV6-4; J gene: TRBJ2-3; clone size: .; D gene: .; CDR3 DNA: TGTGCCAGCAGTGAACGGGTCACAGATACGCAGTATTTT; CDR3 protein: CASSERVTDTQYF
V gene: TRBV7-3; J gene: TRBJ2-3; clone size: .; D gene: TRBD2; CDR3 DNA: TGTGCCAGCAGCTTAAGTCCGACTAGCGGGGGAGTAGGGGATACGCAGTATTTT; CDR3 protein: CASSLSPTSGGVGDTQYF
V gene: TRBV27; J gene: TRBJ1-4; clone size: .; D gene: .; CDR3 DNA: TGTGCCAGCAGTTTATCTGGGGGGGCGGCTAATGAAAAACTGTTTTTT; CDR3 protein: CASSLSGGAANEKLFF
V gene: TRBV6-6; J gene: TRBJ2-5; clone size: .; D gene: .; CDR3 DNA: TGTGCCAGCAGTGCCCCCCGGGGTTTGGAAGAGACCCAGTACTTC; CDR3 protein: CASSAPRGLEETQYF
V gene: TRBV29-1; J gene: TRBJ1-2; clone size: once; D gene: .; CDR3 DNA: TGCAGCGTCGAACCTGGGGGCAACTATGGCTACACCTTC; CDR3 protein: CSVEPGGNYGYTF
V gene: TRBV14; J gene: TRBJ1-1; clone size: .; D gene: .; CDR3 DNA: TGTGCCAGCAGCCACAGTTCTACTGAAGCTTTCTTT; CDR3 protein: CASSHSSTEAFF
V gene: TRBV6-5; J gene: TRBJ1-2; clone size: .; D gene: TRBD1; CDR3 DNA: TGTGCCAGCAGTTACTCCGGGGACAGCTTTAACTATGGCTACACCTTC; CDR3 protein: CASSYSGDSFNYGYTF
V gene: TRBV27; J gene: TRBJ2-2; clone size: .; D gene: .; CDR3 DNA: TGTGCCAGCAGTTTTAGACTCCGTGGCCCTCACACCGGGGAGCTGTTTTTT; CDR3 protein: CASSFRLRGPHTGELFF
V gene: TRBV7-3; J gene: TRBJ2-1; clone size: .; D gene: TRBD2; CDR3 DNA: TGTGCCAGCAGCTTTCTAGCGGGAGCTTACAATGAGCAGTTCTTC; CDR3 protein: CASSFLAGAYNEQFF
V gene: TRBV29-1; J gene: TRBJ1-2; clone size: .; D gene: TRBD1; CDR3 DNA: TGCAGCGTTACAAGGGACAGGGAGGGTAACTATGGCTACACCTTC; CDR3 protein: CSVTRDREGNYGYTF
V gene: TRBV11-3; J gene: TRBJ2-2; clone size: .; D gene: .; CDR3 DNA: TGTGCCAGCAGCTTAGGGGGCGCCCCCGGGGAGCTGTTTTTT; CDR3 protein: CASSLGGAPGELFF
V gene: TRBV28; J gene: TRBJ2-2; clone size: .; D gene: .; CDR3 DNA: TGTGCCAGCAGTTTATACCGGACAGTTCTGAACACCGGGGAGCTGTTTTTT; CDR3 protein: CASSLYRTVLNTGELFF
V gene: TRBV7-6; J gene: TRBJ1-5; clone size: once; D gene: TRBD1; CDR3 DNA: TGTGCCAGCAGCTCCGGACAGGGGAATCAGCCCCAGCATTTT; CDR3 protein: CASSSGQGNQPQHF
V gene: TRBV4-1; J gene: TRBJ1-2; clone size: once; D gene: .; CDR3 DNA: TGCGCCAGCAGCCCAGCTGGGGACAAAGTTTATGGCTACACCTTC; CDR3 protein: CASSPAGDKVYGYTF
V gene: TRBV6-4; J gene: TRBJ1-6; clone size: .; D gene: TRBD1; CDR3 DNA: TGTGCCAGCAGGGAGACAGGGTCCCCATCACCCCTCCACTTT; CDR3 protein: CASRETGSPSPLHF
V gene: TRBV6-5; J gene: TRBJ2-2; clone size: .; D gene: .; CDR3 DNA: TGTGCCAGCAGTTACAGGGAGGCGAACACCGGGGAGCTGTTTTTT; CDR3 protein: CASSYREANTGELFF
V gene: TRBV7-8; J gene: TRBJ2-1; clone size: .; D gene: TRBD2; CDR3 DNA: TGTGCCAGCAGCTTAGGGCGGGGGGCGCTCCCTCTCTTTGAGCAGTTCTTC; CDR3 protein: CASSLGRGALPLFEQFF
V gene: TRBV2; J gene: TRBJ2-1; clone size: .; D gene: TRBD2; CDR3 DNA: TGTGCCAGCAGGGGACTAGCGGGGCCCTATGAGCAGTTCTTC; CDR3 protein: CASRGLAGPYEQFF
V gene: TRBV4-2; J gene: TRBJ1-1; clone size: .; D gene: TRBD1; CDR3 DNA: TGTGCCAGCAGCCAAGAAGGACAGGGGGCCTCTGAAGCTTTCTTT; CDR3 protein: CASSQEGQGASEAFF
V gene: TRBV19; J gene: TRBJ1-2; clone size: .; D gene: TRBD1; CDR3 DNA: TGTGCCAGTAAACTTCAGGGGGTCTATGGCTACACCTTC; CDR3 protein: CASKLQGVYGYTF
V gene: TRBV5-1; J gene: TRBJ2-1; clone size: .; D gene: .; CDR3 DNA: TGCGCCAGCAGCTTGGGCGGGACTCCCTACAATGAGCAGTTCTTC; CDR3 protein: CASSLGGTPYNEQFF